Each of the 18 T cell receptor beta chains below was sequenced from the same sample in a study of blood T cell repertoires in COVID-19 (dated by TCRdb to about 2020). Library creation used the immunoSEQ multiplex PCR assay. TCRdb took this table from immuneACCESS and kept in-frame rearrangements with V and J called. Such tables lack part of the clones; where checked against another copy, unresolved V genes explain under half of the gap, and the rest is unexplained. This sample comprises tens of thousands of clones, roughly four fifths of them detected only once. Of the sample, approximately 13% falls within the top ten clones. Sequencing was carried out using peripheral blood. Receptors were obtained from a human donor in a cohort sampled during active COVID-19.

The chain uses TRBV30 and TRBJ1-2; no clear D gene. This CDR3 contains 12 residues. CDR1 and CDR2 (germline): GTSNPN, SVGIG (reference sequence). V was clipped by 6 bases and J by 8 bases, with 16 bases between them. In DNA, the CDR3 is TGTGCCTGTTGGTTATGGTCGCGAGGCTACACCTTC. It translates to CACWLWSRGYTF.

The chain employs TRBV28 and TRBJ2-7; the match to TRBD1 covers 7 bases. This CDR3 region has 13 residues. Germline V gene data show CDR1 as MDHEN and CDR2 as SYDVKM. V shed 10 bases and J 4 bases; nucleotides not matched to a gene: 10. The CDR3 DNA reads TGTGCCACCATTGGGACAGTGCCTTACGAGCAGTACTTC. It specifies CATIGTVPYEQYF.

This clone was seen more than once but under ten times. The chain is built from TRBV28 and TRBJ2-7; 8 positions agree with TRBD2. CDR3 length equals 15 residues. J was trimmed by 2 bases and V by 7 bases; bases with no gene match: 10. The germline V gene has CDR1 MDHEN and CDR2 SYDVKM. The chain's CDR3 is CASTLSGGTTYEQYF. The CDR3 DNA reads as TGTGCCAGCACTCTTTCGGGGGGGACAACCTACGAGCAGTACTTC. The variable domain in full, with the rest retrieved from reference TRBV28 and TRBJ2-7, is DVKVTQSSRYLVKRTGEKVFLECVQDMDHENMFWYRQDPGLGLRLIYFSYDVKMKEKGDIPEGYSVSREKKERFSLILESASTNQTSMYLCASTLSGGTTYEQYFGPGTRLTVT.

The chain links TRBV11-1 to TRBJ2-3, with 10 bases lining up with TRBD1. The CDR3 has 15 amino acids. Germline CDR1 reads SGHAT; CDR2 reads FQDESV (reference sequence). After removal of 2 bases from V and 5 bases from J, the junction contained 4 bases not matched to a gene. The CDR3 bases are TGTGCCAGCAGCTTAAACTGGGACAGGGGAGATACGCAGTATTTT. This sequence encodes CASSLNWDRGDTQYF.

V usage is TRBV10-1 and J usage is TRBJ1-6, with D possibly TRBD1 on 6 matching bases. The CDR3 covers 16 residues. Germline V gives CDR1 WNHNN, CDR2 SYGVQD (reference sequence). Trimming removed 4 bases at V and 0 bases at J, with 10 bases between. In DNA, the CDR3 is TGCGCCAGCAGTGCAGGGGTAAGCTCCTATAATTCACCCCTCCACTTT. Translating gives CASSAGVSSYNSPLHF.

The J gene is TRBJ1-2, the V gene TRBV7-2; the D is unclear. Germline V gene lookup returns CDR1 SGHTA and CDR2 FQGNSA. This CDR3 spans 16 amino acids. V gave up 5 bases and J gave up 1 base, with 17 bases separating them. CDR3 sequence: CASSPRRGAFNYGYTF. The DNA for the CDR3 is TGTGCCAGCAGCCCGAGACGTGGAGCCTTTAACTATGGCTACACCTTC.

This clone was found once. This chain joins TRBV11-2 and TRBJ1-2; D might be TRBD1 (5 bases). Germline V gene data show CDR1 as SGHAT and CDR2 as FQNNGV. Trimming pared 1 base from V and 9 bases from J, leaving 15 bases between. The CDR3 extends over 14 amino acids. The CDR3 loop is CASSLVTGTPSYTF. The CDR3, as DNA: TGTGCCAGCAGCTTAGTTACAGGAACTCCAAGCTACACCTTC.

The chain uses TRBV11-2 and TRBJ2-2; a weak D match, TRBD2 (5 bases). This CDR3 spans 15 amino acids. The germline V gene encodes CDR1 SGHAT and CDR2 FQNNGV. The V gene lost 5 bases and the J gene lost 1 base, with 11 bases spanning the gap. CDR3 amino acids: CASSPTRGNTGELFF. The CDR3 bases are TGTGCCAGCAGCCCAACCCGGGGGAACACCGGGGAGCTGTTTTTT.

V usage is TRBV7-3 and J usage is TRBJ2-1; 8 nucleotides match TRBD2. The germline V gene encodes CDR1 SGHTA and CDR2 FQGTGA. V lost 1 base and J lost 7; bases outside the gene matches: 9. The CDR3 spans 16 residues. The CDR3 bases are TGTGCCAGCAGCTTAAGGGGTACTAGCGGTAGTAATGAGCAGTTCTTC. Its protein is CASSLRGTSGSNEQFF.

This clone showed up just once. V and J are TRBV5-6 and TRBJ2-3; D might be TRBD2 (6 bases). Germline values: CDR1 SGHDT, CDR2 YYEEEE. The length of the CDR3 is 17 residues. V was clipped by 3 bases and J by 11 bases, with 28 bases between them. The CDR3 DNA sequence: TGTGCCAGCAGCTCGAGATATACCGGGACTTTGATCGGGGGGCAGTATTTT. Translated: CASSSRYTGTLIGGQYF.

This sequence joins TRBV5-5 and TRBJ1-1; D gene uncertain. Germline CDR1 and CDR2: SGHKS and YYEKEE (reference sequence). V dropped 2 bases and J dropped 0 bases, with 8 bases sitting between them. CDR3 length equals 14 residues. This CDR3 reads CASSLLQLNTEAFF. DNA for the CDR3: TGTGCCAGCAGCTTATTACAATTGAACACTGAAGCTTTCTTT.

V is TRBV25-1 and J is TRBJ1-5; 9 bases map to TRBD1. There are 14 residues in the CDR3. The germline gives CDR1 MGHDK, CDR2 SYGVNS. V lost 3 bases to trimming and J lost 4 bases; unmatched junction nucleotides: 1. The CDR3 region is CASSDGQGNQPQHF. The CDR3 DNA reads TGTGCCAGCAGTGACGGACAGGGGAATCAGCCCCAGCATTTT.

This clone is termed medium-sized (0.01 to 0.1%). Other DNA sequences within the sample encode an identical CDR3. The chain uses TRBV5-5 and TRBJ2-7; TRBD2 is a possible D gene (6 bases). The CDR3 is 13 amino acids. The germline CDR1 and CDR2 sequences are SGHKS and YYEKEE (reference sequence). Between the trimmed V and J ends, which lost 3 bases and 1 base, there was a span of 8 bases. The CDR3 spells CASSWRESYEQYF. CDR3 sequence (DNA): TGTGCCAGCAGCTGGAGGGAATCCTACGAGCAGTACTTC.

The count of this clone is one. The V and J genes are TRBV5-1 and TRBJ1-4; D uncertain. Trimming pared 2 bases from V and 8 bases from J, leaving 16 bases between. CDR3 length equals 15 residues. Germline lookup yields CDR1 SGHRS and CDR2 YFSETQ. CDR3 region: CASSFSPGGGEKLFF. The CDR3 DNA reads TGCGCCAGCAGCTTTAGCCCAGGCGGAGGGGAAAAACTGTTTTTT.

The V gene is TRBV7-9, the J gene TRBJ2-7; no clear D. Germline-derived CDR1 and CDR2 are SEHNR and FQNEAQ (reference sequence). This CDR3 comprises 14 residues. Trimming left V 7 bases short and J 2 bases short, with 15 bases between. Written as DNA, the CDR3 is TGTGCCAGCAAAAACTCCCTGAGCACCTACGAGCAGTACTTC. It encodes CASKNSLSTYEQYF.

This clone was detected only a few times. V and J are TRBV19 and TRBJ1-1; D might be TRBD1 (5 bases). V was shortened by 5 bases and J by 1 base, with 14 bases between the two germline ends. Germline V gene data show CDR1 as LNHDA and CDR2 as SQIVND (reference sequence). This CDR3 has 15 residues. CDR3 residues: CASSSSREWNTEAFF. CDR3 nucleotides: TGTGCCAGTAGTTCCTCCAGGGAATGGAACACTGAAGCTTTCTTT.

This chain uses TRBV7-2 with TRBJ2-1, with 9 bases that match TRBD2. Germline V lookup: CDR1 SGHTA, CDR2 FQGNSA. The V segment lost 5 bases and the J segment 3 bases; nucleotides outside the gene matches: 5. The CDR3 spans 15 residues. The CDR3 loop is CASSRSGGRYNEQFF. CDR3 bases: TGTGCCAGCAGCCGCAGCGGGGGGCGCTACAATGAGCAGTTCTTC.

The rearrangement uses TRBV21-1 and TRBJ2-1; TRBD2 is the table's D call, not checked against the DNA. TRBV21-1 is a known pseudogene. The CDR3 is 17 residues long. The CDR3 is CASSKEASGGDYNEQFF. CDR3 in DNA: TGTGCCAGCAGCAAAGAAGCTAGCGGGGGAGACTACAATGAGCAGTTCTTC.